This T cell receptor (beta chain) was profiled in a study of cytomegalovirus exposure and HLA in healthy donors. General observations from the study: Associated with cytomegalovirus, according to the listing, were 150 to 200 TCR beta chains. The tendency of first-cohort TCR clusters to co-occur in the 120 or so validation repertoires was the finding of a later analysis. Whilst most TCR sequences proved rare, a subset of public TCRs occurred across many donors.

The CDR3 covers 13 residues. Germline trimming cut 6 bases from V and 2 bases from J; bases unmatched to any gene: 1. CDR1 and CDR2 from the germline V gene are SQVTM and ANQGSEA. A word on this clone: As yet, its antigen is unknown.

Sequencing was performed with immunoSEQ multiplex PCR; in TCRdb, only in-frame clones are kept and a portion is missing. The data contain about 330,000 clones, 86% of them singletons. The sample was PBMCs. The chain links TRBV29-1 to TRBJ2-6; 7 bases match TRBD2. The receptor was isolated from a woman aged 18-29 years in good health and CMV-seronegative. CDR3 DNA: TGCAGCGTCCGGGGGGCTGGGGCCAACGTCCTGACTTTC. Protein product: CSVRGAGANVLTF.